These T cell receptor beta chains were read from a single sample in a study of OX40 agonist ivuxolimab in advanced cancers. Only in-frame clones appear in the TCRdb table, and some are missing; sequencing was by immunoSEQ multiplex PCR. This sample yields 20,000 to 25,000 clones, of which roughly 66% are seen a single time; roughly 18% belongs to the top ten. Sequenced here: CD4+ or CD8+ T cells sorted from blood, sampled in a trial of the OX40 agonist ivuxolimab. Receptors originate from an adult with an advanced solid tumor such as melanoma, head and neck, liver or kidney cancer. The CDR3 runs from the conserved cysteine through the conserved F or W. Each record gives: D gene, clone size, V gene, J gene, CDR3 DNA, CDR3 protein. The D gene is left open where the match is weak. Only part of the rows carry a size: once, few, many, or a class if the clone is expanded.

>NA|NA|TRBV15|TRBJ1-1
TGTGCCACCAGCAGAGATCGTGGGGTTTTTAGGGCTTTCTTT
CATSRDRGVFRAFF
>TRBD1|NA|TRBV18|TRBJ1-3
TGTGCCAGCTCACCACATCCGCAGGGGGGGGGAAACACCATATATTTT
CASSPHPQGGGNTIYF
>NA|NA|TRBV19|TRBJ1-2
TGTGCCAGTAGTAACTTCGCAGGGGAAGGCTATGGCTACACCTTC
CASSNFAGEGYGYTF
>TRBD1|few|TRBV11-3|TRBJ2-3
TGTGCCAGCAGCCAGGGGGCTGGCTCGAGCACAGATACGCAGTATTTT
CASSQGAGSSTDTQYF
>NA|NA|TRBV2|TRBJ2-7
TGTGCCAGCAGTGAACCGTCGCGCCGGAGCTCCTACGAGCAGTACTTC
CASSEPSRRSSYEQYF
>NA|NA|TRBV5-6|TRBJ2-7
TGTGCCAGCAGCCCGAGGGACCTTGGTCGTACCTACGAGCAGTACTTC
CASSPRDLGRTYEQYF
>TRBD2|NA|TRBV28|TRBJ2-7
TGTGCCAGCAGTTTATCCGGACTAGCGGGGGGGTACGAGCAGTACTTC
CASSLSGLAGGYEQYF
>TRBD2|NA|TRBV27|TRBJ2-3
TGTGCCAGCAGCGGCACTAGCGGGGTAACAGATACGCAGTATTTT
CASSGTSGVTDTQYF
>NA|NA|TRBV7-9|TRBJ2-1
TGTGCCAGCAGCTCCAGAAAAGGCCCCTACAATGAGCAGTTCTTC
CASSSRKGPYNEQFF
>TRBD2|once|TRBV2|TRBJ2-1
TGTGCCAGCATCGATAGCGGGGGGCTCTCCTACAATGAGCAGTTCTTC
CASIDSGGLSYNEQFF
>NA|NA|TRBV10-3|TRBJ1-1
TGTGCCATCAGTGACGACGGGACACCTTACACTGAAGCTTTCTTT
CAISDDGTPYTEAFF
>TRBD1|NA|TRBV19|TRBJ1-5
TGTGCCAGTAGTATGGGGACAGGCAATCAGCCCCAGCATTTT
CASSMGTGNQPQHF
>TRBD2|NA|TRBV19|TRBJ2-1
TGTGCCAGTAGCCACCGGGGGGGCGGAGATCGAATTGAGCAGTTCTTC
CASSHRGGGDRIEQFF
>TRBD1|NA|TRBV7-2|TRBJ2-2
TGTGCCAGCAGCTTCCTGGACAGGGTCAACACCGGGGAGCTGTTTTTT
CASSFLDRVNTGELFF
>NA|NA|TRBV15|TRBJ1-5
TGTGCCACCAGCAGAGATAGGGGGGAGTATCAGCCCCAGCATTTT
CATSRDRGEYQPQHF
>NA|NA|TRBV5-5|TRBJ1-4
TGTGCCAGCAGCTTGGAAGAAAAACTGTTTTTT
CASSLEEKLFF
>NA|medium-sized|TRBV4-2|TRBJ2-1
TGTGCCAGCAGCCAAGAGGAGGGCACTTACAATGAGCAGTTCTTC
CASSQEEGTYNEQFF
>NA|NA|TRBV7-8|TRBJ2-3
TGTGCCAGCAGCTTACGCGTAAATACGCAGTATTTT
CASSLRVNTQYF
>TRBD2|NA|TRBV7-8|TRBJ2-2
TGTGCCAGCAGCCCCCGGACTAGCGCGGGCACCGGGGAGCTGTTTTTT
CASSPRTSAGTGELFF
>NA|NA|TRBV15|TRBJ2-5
TGTGCCACCAGCAGAGGGTCGGGGAAGGAGACCCAGTACTTC
CATSRGSGKETQYF
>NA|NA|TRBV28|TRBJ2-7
TGTGCCAGCAGTTTATCGCCTGGCAGGAACGAGCAGTACTTC
CASSLSPGRNEQYF
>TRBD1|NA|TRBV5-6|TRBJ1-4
TGTGCCAGCAGCCTGACAGGGTTGGATGAAAAACTGTTTTTT
CASSLTGLDEKLFF
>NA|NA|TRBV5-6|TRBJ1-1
TGTGCCAGCAGCTTCGTAGGGCAGTTAAACACTGAAGCTTTCTTT
CASSFVGQLNTEAFF
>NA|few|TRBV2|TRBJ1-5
TGTGCCAGCGGGGCAACAATAAATCAGCCCCAGCATTTT
CASGATINQPQHF
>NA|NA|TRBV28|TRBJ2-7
TGTGCCAGCAGCCGGGGGCCCTACGAGCAGTACTTC
CASSRGPYEQYF
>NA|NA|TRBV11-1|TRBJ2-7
TGTGCCAGCAGCTCCCACTCGGGGTCCGACTACGAGCAGTACTTC
CASSSHSGSDYEQYF
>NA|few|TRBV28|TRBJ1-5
TGTGCCAGCAGGCAGGGAGGAGGCAATCAGCCCCAGCATTTT
CASRQGGGNQPQHF
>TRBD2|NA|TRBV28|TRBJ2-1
TGTGCCAGCAGTTCGACTAGCGGAGAGCAGTTCTTC
CASSSTSGEQFF
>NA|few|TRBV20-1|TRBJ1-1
TGCAGTGCTAGAGAAAACACTGAAGCTTTCTTT
CSARENTEAFF